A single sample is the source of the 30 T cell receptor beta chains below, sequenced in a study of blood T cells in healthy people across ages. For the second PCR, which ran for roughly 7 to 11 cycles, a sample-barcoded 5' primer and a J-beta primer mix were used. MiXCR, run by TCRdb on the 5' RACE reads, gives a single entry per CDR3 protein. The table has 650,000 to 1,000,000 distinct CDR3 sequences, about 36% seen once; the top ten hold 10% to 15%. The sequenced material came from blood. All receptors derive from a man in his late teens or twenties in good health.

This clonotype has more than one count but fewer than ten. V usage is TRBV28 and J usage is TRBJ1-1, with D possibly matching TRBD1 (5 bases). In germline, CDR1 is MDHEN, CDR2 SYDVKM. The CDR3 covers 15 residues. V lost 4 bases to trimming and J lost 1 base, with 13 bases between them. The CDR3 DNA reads TGTGCCAGCAGTTCGTTCAGGGCCGGGAACACTGAAGCTTTCTTT. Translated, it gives CASSSFRAGNTEAFF.

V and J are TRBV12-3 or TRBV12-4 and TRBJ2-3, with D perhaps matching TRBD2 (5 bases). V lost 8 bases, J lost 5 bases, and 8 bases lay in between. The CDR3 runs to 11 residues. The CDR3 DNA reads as TGTGCCAGCGGGAGACAAGATACGCAGTATTTT. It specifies CASGRQDTQYF.

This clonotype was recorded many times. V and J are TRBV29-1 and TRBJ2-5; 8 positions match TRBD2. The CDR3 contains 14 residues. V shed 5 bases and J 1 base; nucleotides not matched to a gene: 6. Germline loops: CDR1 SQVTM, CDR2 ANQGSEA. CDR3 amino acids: CSVSPGGFQETQYF. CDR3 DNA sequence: TGCAGCGTTTCCCCGGGAGGGTTCCAAGAGACCCAGTACTTC.

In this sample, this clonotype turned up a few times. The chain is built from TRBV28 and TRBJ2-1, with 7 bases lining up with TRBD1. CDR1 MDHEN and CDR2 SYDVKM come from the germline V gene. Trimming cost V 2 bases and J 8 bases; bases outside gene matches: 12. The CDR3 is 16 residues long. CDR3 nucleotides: TGTGCCAGCAGTTTAAATAGACAGGGCGTCGGCGATGAGCAGTTCTTC. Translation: CASSLNRQGVGDEQFF.

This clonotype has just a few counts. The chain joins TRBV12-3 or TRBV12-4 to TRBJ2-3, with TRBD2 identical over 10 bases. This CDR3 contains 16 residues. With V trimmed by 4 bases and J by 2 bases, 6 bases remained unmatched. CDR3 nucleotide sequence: TGTGCCAGCAGTTCCTTGACTAGCGGGTCCACAGATACGCAGTATTTT. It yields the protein CASSSLTSGSTDTQYF.

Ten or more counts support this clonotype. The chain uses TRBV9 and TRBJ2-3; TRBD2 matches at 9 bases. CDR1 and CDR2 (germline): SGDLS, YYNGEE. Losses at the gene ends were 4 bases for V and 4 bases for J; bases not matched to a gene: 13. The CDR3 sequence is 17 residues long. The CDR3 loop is CASSLRGSGGIADTQYF. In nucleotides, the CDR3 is TGTGCCAGCAGCCTGCGTGGTAGCGGGGGTATTGCAGATACGCAGTATTTT.

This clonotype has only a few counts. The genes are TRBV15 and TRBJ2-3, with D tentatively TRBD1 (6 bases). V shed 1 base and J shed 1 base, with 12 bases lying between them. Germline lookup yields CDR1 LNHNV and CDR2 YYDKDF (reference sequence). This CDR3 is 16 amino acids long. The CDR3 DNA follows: TGTGCCACCAGCAGAGCACAGGGCCCAGGCACAGATACGCAGTATTTT. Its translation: CATSRAQGPGTDTQYF.

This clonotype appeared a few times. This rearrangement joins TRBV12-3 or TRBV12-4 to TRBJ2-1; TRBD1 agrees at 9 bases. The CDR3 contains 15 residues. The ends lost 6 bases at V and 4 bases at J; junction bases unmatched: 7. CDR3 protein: CASRVGQGSYNEQFF. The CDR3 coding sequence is TGTGCCAGCAGGGTAGGACAGGGGTCATACAATGAGCAGTTCTTC.

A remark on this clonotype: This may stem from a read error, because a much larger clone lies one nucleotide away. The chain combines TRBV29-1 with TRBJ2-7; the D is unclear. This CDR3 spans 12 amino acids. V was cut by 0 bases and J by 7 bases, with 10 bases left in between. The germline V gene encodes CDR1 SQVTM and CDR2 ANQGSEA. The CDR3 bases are TGCAGCGTTGAAGAAGGGTATGATGAGCAGTACTTC. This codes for CSVEEGYDEQYF.

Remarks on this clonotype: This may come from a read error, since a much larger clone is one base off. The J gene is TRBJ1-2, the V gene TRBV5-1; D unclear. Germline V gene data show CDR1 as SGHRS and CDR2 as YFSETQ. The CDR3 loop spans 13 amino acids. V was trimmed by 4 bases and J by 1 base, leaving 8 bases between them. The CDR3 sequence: CASSVQNNYGYTF. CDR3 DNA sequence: TGCGCCAGCAGCGTGCAGAATAACTATGGCTACACCTTC.

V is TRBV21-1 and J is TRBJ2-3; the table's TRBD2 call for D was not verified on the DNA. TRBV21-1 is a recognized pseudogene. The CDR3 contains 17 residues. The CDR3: CASSKECQGPSTDTQYF. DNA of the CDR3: TGTGCCAGCAGCAAAGAGTGCCAGGGACCGTCCACAGATACGCAGTATTTT.

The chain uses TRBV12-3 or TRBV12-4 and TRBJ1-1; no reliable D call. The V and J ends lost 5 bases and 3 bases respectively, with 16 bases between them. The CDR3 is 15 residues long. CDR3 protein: CASSPGPNRDTEAFF. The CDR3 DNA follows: TGTGCCAGCAGTCCCGGGCCCAACCGGGACACTGAAGCTTTCTTT.

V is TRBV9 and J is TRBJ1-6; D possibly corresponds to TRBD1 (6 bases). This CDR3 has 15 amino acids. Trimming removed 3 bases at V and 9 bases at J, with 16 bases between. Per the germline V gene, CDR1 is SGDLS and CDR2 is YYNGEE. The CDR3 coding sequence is TGTGCCAGCAGCGGAGCTCCAGGGGTGGCTTCACCCCTCCACTTT. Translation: CASSGAPGVASPLHF.

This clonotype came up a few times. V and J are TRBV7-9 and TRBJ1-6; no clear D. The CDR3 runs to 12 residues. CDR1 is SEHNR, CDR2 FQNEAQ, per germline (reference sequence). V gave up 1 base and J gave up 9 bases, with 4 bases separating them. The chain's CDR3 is CASSLDVSPLHF. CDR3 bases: TGTGCCAGCAGCTTAGACGTTTCACCCCTCCACTTT.

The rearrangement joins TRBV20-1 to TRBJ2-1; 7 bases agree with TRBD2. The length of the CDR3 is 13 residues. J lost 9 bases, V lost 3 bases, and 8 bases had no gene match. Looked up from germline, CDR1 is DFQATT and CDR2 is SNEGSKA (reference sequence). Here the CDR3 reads CSASLAGVGEQFF. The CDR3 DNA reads TGCAGTGCTAGTTTGGCGGGAGTGGGTGAGCAGTTCTTC.

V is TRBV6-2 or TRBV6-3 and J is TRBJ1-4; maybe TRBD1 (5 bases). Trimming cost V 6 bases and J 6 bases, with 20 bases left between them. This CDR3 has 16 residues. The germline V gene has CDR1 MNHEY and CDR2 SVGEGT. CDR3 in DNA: TGTGCCAGCAGACCCCTAGAGAGGGGTAGCGATGAAAAACTGTTTTTT. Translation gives CASRPLERGSDEKLFF.

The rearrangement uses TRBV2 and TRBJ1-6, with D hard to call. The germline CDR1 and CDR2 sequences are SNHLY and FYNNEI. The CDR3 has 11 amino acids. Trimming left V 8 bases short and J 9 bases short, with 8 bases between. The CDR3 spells CASRLGSPLHF. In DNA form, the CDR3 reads TGTGCCAGCCGGCTCGGTTCACCCCTCCACTTT.

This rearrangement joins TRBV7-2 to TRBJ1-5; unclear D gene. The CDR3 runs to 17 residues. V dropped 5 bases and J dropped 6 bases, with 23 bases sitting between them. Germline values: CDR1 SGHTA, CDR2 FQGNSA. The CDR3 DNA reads TGTGCCAGCAGCCTTCGAGAGGATTTTGAGTCCCTTCAGCCCCAGCATTTT. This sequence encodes CASSLREDFESLQPQHF.

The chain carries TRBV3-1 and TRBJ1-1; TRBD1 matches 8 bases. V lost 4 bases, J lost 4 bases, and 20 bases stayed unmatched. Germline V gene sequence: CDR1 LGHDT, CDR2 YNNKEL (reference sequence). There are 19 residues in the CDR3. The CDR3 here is CASSPNRGAGGPWSTEAFF. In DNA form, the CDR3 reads TGTGCCAGCAGCCCTAACCGGGGGGCAGGGGGCCCCTGGAGCACTGAAGCTTTCTTT.

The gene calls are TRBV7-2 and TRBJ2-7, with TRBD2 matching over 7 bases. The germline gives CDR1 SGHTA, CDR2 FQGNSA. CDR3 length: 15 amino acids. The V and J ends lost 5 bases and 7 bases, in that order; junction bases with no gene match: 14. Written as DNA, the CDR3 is TGTGCCAGCAGCCCTCCTAGCGGAGACTACAATGAGCAGTACTTC. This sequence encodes CASSPPSGDYNEQYF.

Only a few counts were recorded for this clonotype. This CDR3 is CAISEFVGGNYGYTF. CDR3 bases: TGTGCCATCAGTGAATTTGTGGGCGGCAACTATGGCTACACCTTC. This sequence joins TRBV10-3 and TRBJ1-2; D gene ambiguous. The CDR3 has 15 amino acids. Trimming removed 3 bases at V and 2 bases at J, with 13 bases between. Germline loops: CDR1 ENHRY, CDR2 SYGVKD.

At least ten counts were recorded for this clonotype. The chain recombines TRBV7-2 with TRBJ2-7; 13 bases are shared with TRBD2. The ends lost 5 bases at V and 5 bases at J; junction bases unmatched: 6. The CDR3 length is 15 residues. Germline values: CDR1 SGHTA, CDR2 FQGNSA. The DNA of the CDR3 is TGTGCCAGCAGCAATGGACTAGCGGGGGTCAACGAGCAGTACTTC. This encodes CASSNGLAGVNEQYF.

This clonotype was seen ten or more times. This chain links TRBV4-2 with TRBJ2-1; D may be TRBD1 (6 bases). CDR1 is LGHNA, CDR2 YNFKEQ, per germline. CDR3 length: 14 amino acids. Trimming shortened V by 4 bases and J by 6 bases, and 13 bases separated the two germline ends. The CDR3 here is CASSRTPQGNEQFF. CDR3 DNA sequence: TGTGCCAGCAGCCGTACTCCACAGGGCAATGAGCAGTTCTTC.

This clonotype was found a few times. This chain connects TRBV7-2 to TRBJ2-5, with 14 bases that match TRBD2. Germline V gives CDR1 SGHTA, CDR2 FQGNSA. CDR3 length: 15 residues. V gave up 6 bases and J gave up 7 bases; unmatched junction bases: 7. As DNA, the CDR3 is TGTGCCAGCAGACCGGGACTAGCGGGGGTAACGACCCAGTACTTC. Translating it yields CASRPGLAGVTTQYF. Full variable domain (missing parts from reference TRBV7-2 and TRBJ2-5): GAGVSQSPSNKVTEKGKDVELRCDPISGHTALYWYRQSLGQGLEFLIYFQGNSAPDKSGLPSDRFSAERTGGSVSTLTIQRTQQEDSAVYLCASRPGLAGVTTQYFGPGTRLLVL.

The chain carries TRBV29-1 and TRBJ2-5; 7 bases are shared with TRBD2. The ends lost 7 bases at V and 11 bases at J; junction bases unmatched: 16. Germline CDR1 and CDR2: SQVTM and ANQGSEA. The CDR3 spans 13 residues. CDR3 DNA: TGCAGCGCCCAGCTGGCGGGGGTGGATGAGCAGTACTTC. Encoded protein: CSAQLAGVDEQYF.

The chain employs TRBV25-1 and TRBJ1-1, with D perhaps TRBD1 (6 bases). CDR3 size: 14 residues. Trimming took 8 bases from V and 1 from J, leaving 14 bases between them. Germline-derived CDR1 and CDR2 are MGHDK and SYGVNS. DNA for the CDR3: TGTGCCAGCGGGGGCGGGGTAGGGAACACTGAAGCTTTCTTT. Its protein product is CASGGGVGNTEAFF.

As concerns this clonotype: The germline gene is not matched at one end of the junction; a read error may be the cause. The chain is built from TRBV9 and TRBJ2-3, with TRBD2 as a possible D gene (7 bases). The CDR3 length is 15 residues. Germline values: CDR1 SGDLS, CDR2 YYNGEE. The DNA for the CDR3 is TGCGCCAGCAGCGCGTGGGGGGGCGGAACAGATACGCAGTATTTT. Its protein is CASSAWGGGTDTQYF.

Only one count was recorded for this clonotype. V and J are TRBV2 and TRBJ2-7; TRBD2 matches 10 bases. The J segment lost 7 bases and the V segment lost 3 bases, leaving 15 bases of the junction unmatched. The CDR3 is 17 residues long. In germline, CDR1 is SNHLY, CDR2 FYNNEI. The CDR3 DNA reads TGTGCCAGCAGTGATCCCAGCGGGGGGGCCGCCTACAATGAGCAGTACTTC. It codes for CASSDPSGGAAYNEQYF.

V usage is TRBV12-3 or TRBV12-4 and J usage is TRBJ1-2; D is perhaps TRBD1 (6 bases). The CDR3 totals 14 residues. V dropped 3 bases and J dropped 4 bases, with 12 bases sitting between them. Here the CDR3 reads CASSLRTAFYGYTF. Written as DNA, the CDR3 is TGTGCCAGCAGTTTGAGGACAGCCTTCTATGGCTACACCTTC.

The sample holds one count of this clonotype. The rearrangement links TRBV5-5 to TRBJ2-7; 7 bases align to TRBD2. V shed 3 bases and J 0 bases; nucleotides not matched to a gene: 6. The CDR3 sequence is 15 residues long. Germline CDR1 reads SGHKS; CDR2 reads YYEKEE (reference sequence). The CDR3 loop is CASSYQRGSSYEQYF. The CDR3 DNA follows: TGTGCCAGCAGCTACCAGCGGGGTAGCTCCTACGAGCAGTACTTC.